In its sample, the clone carrying this TCR beta chain was seen a few times. Its antigen is unidentified. TCRdb re-called the 5' RACE reads through MiXCR, storing one row per CDR3 protein. The table records under 300,000 distinct CDR3 sequences, about 10% of them present only once. V lost 3 bases and J 3 bases, leaving 7 bases between the germline ends. The CDR3 is 12 amino acids. Germline V gene data show CDR1 as SQVTM and CDR2 as ANQGSEA. This sample was taken from a study of CD8 T cells in ankylosing spondylitis. General observations from the study: Eight highly homologous variants formed a TCR beta motif that appeared characteristic of ankylosing spondylitis blood. It was reported that disease-linked clones were significantly enriched in matched ankylosing spondylitis synovial fluid.

The chain couples TRBV29-1 to TRBJ2-3, with D unresolved. The sequence was obtained from a male donor with ankylosing spondylitis or in good health (not recorded which). Source material: blood, either unsorted or a sorted T cell fraction (not recorded which). CDR3 nucleotide sequence: TGCAGCGTTGATGGAGAAACAGATACGCAGTATTTT. Translation gives CSVDGETDTQYF.